A single sample gave rise to the 26 T cell receptor beta chains below, sequenced in a study of follicular helper T cells after annual influenza vaccination. Only in-frame clones appear in the TCRdb table, and some are missing; sequencing was by immunoSEQ multiplex PCR. This sample has fewer than 7,500 clones, with 75% to 90% found just once. Time point defined: 2015-2016 season, 7 days after influenza vaccination. The sequences come from CXCR5- memory CD4+ T cells sorted from blood, collected 7 days after influenza vaccination. Receptors originate from an adult who received the influenza vaccine.

V is TRBV12-2 and J is TRBJ1-1. TRBV12-2 is a known pseudogene. The CDR3 spans 18 residues. This chain's CDR3 is CASRLLSPLLAPKAEAFF. CDR3 DNA sequence: TGTGCAAGTCGCTTACTTTCCCCCCTTTTGGCCCCCAAGGCTGAAGCTTTCTTT.

This chain uses TRBV7-2 with TRBJ2-5, with 10 bases that match TRBD2. Germline CDR1 is SGHTA and CDR2 is FQGNSA. This CDR3 is built from 15 residues. Trimming cost V 3 bases and J 4 bases; bases outside gene matches: 5. In DNA, the CDR3 is TGTGCCAGCAGCTTCACCGGGACTAGCGCAGAGACCCAGTACTTC. Translating it yields CASSFTGTSAETQYF.

The chain carries TRBV18 and TRBJ1-1; weak D call: TRBD1 (5 bases). The germline V and J ends were trimmed by 9 bases and 4 bases, with 12 bases remaining between them. This CDR3 region has 12 residues. Germline CDR1 is KGHSH and CDR2 is LQKENI. The CDR3 region is CASLQGGTEAFF. CDR3 DNA: TGTGCCAGTTTGCAGGGTGGCACTGAAGCTTTCTTT.

The count of this clone is one. The chain uses TRBV7-2 and TRBJ1-1; D is uncertain. Germline V gene data show CDR1 as SGHTA and CDR2 as FQGNSA. This CDR3 is built from 15 residues. V was trimmed by 2 bases and J by 2 bases, leaving 12 bases between them. The CDR3 nucleotides are TGTGCCAGCAGCTTAATACGGGCCTTCAACACTGAAGCTTTCTTT. Its protein product is CASSLIRAFNTEAFF.

This chain uses TRBV2 with TRBJ1-5; D remains ambiguous. The CDR3 runs 15 residues. Trimming removed 6 bases at V and 5 bases at J, with 17 bases between. Germline values: CDR1 SNHLY, CDR2 FYNNEI. Here the CDR3 DNA reads TGTGCCAGCAGCCTAACCCGGACGGATTATCAGCCCCAGCATTTT. Residues: CASSLTRTDYQPQHF.

The V call is TRBV4-1, the J call TRBJ1-2, with D possibly being TRBD1 (6 bases). This CDR3 is built from 16 residues. Trimming took 2 bases from V and 1 from J, leaving 14 bases between them. The germline V gene has CDR1 MGHRA and CDR2 YSYEKL. The CDR3 DNA reads TGCGCCAGCAGCCAACCCCCGGGGGCCGGTAACTATGGCTACACCTTC. Residues: CASSQPPGAGNYGYTF.

The chain recombines TRBV6-1 with TRBJ1-2, with D perhaps matching TRBD1 (5 bases). V lost 2 bases, J lost 2 bases, and 9 bases lay in between. CDR1 is MNHNS, CDR2 SASEGT, per germline. The CDR3 covers 14 residues. The CDR3 reads CASSEHHRNYGYTF. DNA of the CDR3: TGTGCCAGCAGTGAACACCACAGGAACTATGGCTACACCTTC.

The rearrangement joins TRBV27 to TRBJ2-5, with TRBD2 matching over 7 bases. V was clipped by 5 bases and J by 9 bases; unmatched bases: 15. CDR1 and CDR2 from the germline V gene are MNHEY and SMNVEV (reference sequence). The CDR3 is 15 amino acids. This CDR3 reads CASSQRDSLAAAQYF. Written as DNA, the CDR3 is TGTGCCAGCAGTCAGCGGGACTCCTTGGCGGCGGCCCAGTACTTC.

The chain couples TRBV11-3 to TRBJ2-3; 8 bases map to TRBD1. The CDR3 runs 16 residues. In germline, CDR1 is SGHNT, CDR2 YENEEA. The V and J ends lost 1 base and 5 bases, in that order; junction bases with no gene match: 8. CDR3 residues: CASSLAIQGGIDTQYF. In DNA, the CDR3 is TGTGCCAGCAGCTTAGCCATACAGGGGGGTATAGATACGCAGTATTTT.

The rearrangement links TRBV7-9 to TRBJ1-1; no firm D call. The V gene's germline CDR1 is SEHNR and CDR2 FQNEAQ (reference sequence). The CDR3 loop spans 13 amino acids. The V and J ends lost 1 base and 1 base respectively, with 4 bases between them. CDR3 in amino acids: CASSLEANTEAFF. The CDR3, as DNA: TGTGCCAGCAGCTTAGAAGCGAACACTGAAGCTTTCTTT.

The rearrangement uses TRBV6-1 and TRBJ1-2; D gene unclear. The germline V and J ends were trimmed by 2 bases and 5 bases, with 6 bases remaining between them. There are 12 residues in the CDR3. CDR1 MNHNS and CDR2 SASEGT come from the germline V gene. In nucleotides, the CDR3 is TGTGCCAGCAGTGAAACGGGGTATGGCTACACCTTC. Translating it yields CASSETGYGYTF.

This sequence joins TRBV7-2 and TRBJ1-3, with a tentative D call TRBD1 (6 bases). V lost 5 bases and J lost 0, with 8 bases in between. This CDR3 is built from 14 residues. The germline V gene encodes CDR1 SGHTA and CDR2 FQGNSA. CDR3 in DNA: TGTGCCAGCAGCACAGGGTTCTCTGGAAACACCATATATTTT. This encodes CASSTGFSGNTIYF.

The J gene is TRBJ1-2, the V gene TRBV6-5, with a possible D match to TRBD1 (6 bases). The V end was cut by 8 bases, the J end by 6 bases, with 22 bases between. Germline V CDR1 and CDR2: MNHEY, SVGAGI. This CDR3 has 15 residues. The CDR3, as DNA: TGTGCCAGCTTACAGGGAAATGGCCAGCGGGATGGCTACACCTTC. It yields the protein CASLQGNGQRDGYTF.

The chain employs TRBV5-1 and TRBJ2-7; D gene ambiguous. From germline, CDR1 is SGHRS and CDR2 YFSETQ. This CDR3 spans 11 amino acids. The V end was cut by 1 base, the J end by 7 bases, with 6 bases between. The CDR3 coding sequence is TGCGCCAGCAGCTTGCAAGAAGAGCAGTACTTC. Translated, it gives CASSLQEEQYF.

For the CDR3, the DNA is TGTGCCAGCAGCCAAGCTTGGACAAATGGCAGGGGGCTTAACTATGGCTACACCTTC. This gives the protein CASSQAWTNGRGLNYGYTF. The V and J genes are TRBV4-2 and TRBJ1-2, with 8 bases fitting TRBD1. The ends lost 1 base at V and 1 base at J; junction bases unmatched: 14. Germline CDR1 LGHNA, CDR2 YNFKEQ. This CDR3 region has 19 residues.

V usage is TRBV11-2 and J usage is TRBJ1-4; TRBD1 might be the D (6 bases). Between the trimmed V and J ends, which lost 3 bases and 6 bases, there was a span of 20 bases. The CDR3 length is 17 residues. Germline loops: CDR1 SGHAT, CDR2 FQNNGV. CDR3 DNA sequence: TGTGCCAGCAGCTTCTCAGGGGTGGCTGGTCCCCATGAAAAACTGTTTTTT. Amino acids: CASSFSGVAGPHEKLFF.

This clone was detected only a few times. This chain links TRBV19 with TRBJ2-2; 8 bases line up with TRBD2. CDR3 length: 14 residues. Germline CDR1 LNHDA, CDR2 SQIVND (reference sequence). Unmatched junction bases numbered 6, after V lost 8 bases and J lost 4 bases. CDR3 nucleotide sequence: TGTGCCAGTGCAAGCGGGGGAATCACCGGGGAGCTGTTTTTT. Amino acids: CASASGGITGELFF.

The rearrangement joins TRBV5-1 to TRBJ2-2, with 8 bases fitting TRBD1. The V and J ends lost 4 bases and 0 bases, in that order; junction bases with no gene match: 2. The CDR3 totals 15 residues. CDR1 is SGHRS, CDR2 YFSETQ, per germline. Written as DNA, the CDR3 is TGCGCCAGCAGCATACAGGGGGCGAACACCGGGGAGCTGTTTTTT. Amino acid sequence: CASSIQGANTGELFF.

CDR3 amino acids: CASSLRDSYEQYF. The CDR3 DNA reads as TGTGCCAGCAGCTTAAGGGACTCCTACGAGCAGTACTTC. The gene calls are TRBV11-3 and TRBJ2-7; no firm D call. The CDR3 is 13 amino acids. The ends were cut back, 2 bases at V and 0 bases at J, with 5 bases in the middle. Germline lookup yields CDR1 SGHNT and CDR2 YENEEA.

V and J are TRBV14 and TRBJ2-1; TRBD2 is a possible D gene (5 bases). This CDR3 has 12 amino acids. Germline CDR1 is SGHDN and CDR2 is FVKESK. The V end lost 5 bases, the J end lost 8 bases, and 10 bases lay between the germline ends. This CDR3 is CASSNSAHEQFF. CDR3 DNA sequence: TGTGCCAGCAGCAATAGCGCCCATGAGCAGTTCTTC.

The chain combines TRBV5-6 with TRBJ1-3; no clear D. This CDR3 is 14 amino acids long. Looked up from germline, CDR1 is SGHDT and CDR2 is YYEEEE. The V end lost 0 bases, the J end lost 3 bases, and 7 bases lay between the germline ends. In DNA form, the CDR3 reads TGTGCCAGCAGCTTGGAAGAGATTGGAAACACCATATATTTT. Its protein product is CASSLEEIGNTIYF. Together with reference TRBV5-6 and TRBJ1-3, the CDR3 gives the full variable domain: DAGVTQSPTHLIKTRGQQVTLRCSPKSGHDTVSWYQQALGQGPQFIFQYYEEEERQRGNFPDRFSGHQFPNYSSELNVNALLLGDSALYLCASSLEEIGNTIYFGEGSWLTVV.

V and J are TRBV4-2 and TRBJ1-5, with D perhaps matching TRBD1 (5 bases). V was pared by 0 bases and J by 2 bases, with 11 bases between. In germline, CDR1 is LGHNA, CDR2 YNFKEQ. CDR3 length: 16 amino acids. CDR3 sequence (DNA): TGTGCCAGCAGCCAAGATATCGGGACGGGCAATCAGCCCCAGCATTTT. Protein sequence: CASSQDIGTGNQPQHF.

The chain recombines TRBV6-5 with TRBJ2-3; the D gene is possibly TRBD1 (5 bases). V was shortened by 5 bases and J by 3 bases, with 9 bases between the two germline ends. The germline gives CDR1 MNHEY, CDR2 SVGAGI. The CDR3 is 13 amino acids. The CDR3, as DNA: TGTGCCAGCAGTACCCAGGGAACAGATACGCAGTATTTT. Protein: CASSTQGTDTQYF.

V and J are TRBV19 and TRBJ1-2, with TRBD1 matching over 9 bases. V lost 6 bases to trimming and J lost 6 bases; unmatched junction nucleotides: 14. Germline loops: CDR1 LNHDA, CDR2 SQIVND (reference sequence). The CDR3 runs to 16 residues. The CDR3 spells CASRRPGTGSSNGYTF. The CDR3 DNA reads TGTGCCAGTAGACGTCCCGGGACAGGGAGTTCTAATGGCTACACCTTC.

In the case of this clone: Its ends do not fully match the called genes, so a read error is possible. The chain couples TRBV7-9 to TRBJ2-7; the D gene is possibly TRBD2 (6 bases). The CDR3 is 12 amino acids. Germline values: CDR1 SEHNR, CDR2 FQNEAQ (reference sequence). DNA of the CDR3: TGTGCCAGCAGAGGCCCGGGAGCCCTAGGCAATTTC. Its protein product is CASRGPGALGNF. The full variable domain, rest sourced from reference TRBV7-9 and TRBJ2-7, is DTGVSQNPRHKITKRGQNVTFRCDPISEHNRLYWYRQTLGQGPEFLTYFQNEAQLEKSRLLSDRFSAERPKGSFSTLEIQRTEQGDSAMYLCASRGPGALGNFGPGTRLTVT.

This clone was recorded a few times. J is TRBJ2-6 and V is TRBV5-1; 9 bases align to TRBD2. This CDR3 is built from 16 residues. Germline CDR1 reads SGHRS; CDR2 reads YFSETQ. The V gene end was trimmed by 4 bases and the J gene end by 3 bases; junction bases not matched to a gene: 5. This CDR3 reads CASSPGRGGGANVLTF. DNA of the CDR3: TGCGCCAGCAGCCCCGGGCGGGGGGGTGGGGCCAACGTCCTGACTTTC.